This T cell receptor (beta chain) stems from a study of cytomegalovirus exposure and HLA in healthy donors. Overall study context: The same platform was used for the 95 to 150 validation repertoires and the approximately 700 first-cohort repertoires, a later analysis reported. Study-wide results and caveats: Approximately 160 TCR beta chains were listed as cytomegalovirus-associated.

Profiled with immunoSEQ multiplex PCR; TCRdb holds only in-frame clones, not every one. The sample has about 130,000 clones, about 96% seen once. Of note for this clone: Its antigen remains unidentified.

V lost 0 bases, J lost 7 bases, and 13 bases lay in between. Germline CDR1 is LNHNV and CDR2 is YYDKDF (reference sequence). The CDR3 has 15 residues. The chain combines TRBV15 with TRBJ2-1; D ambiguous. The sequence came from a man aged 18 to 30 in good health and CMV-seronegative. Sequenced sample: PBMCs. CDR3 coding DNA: TGTGCCACCAGCAGAGATAGCCCCACATGGAATGAGCAGTTCTTC. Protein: CATSRDSPTWNEQFF.